This entry lists 30 T cell receptor beta chains sequenced from one sample in a study of blood T cell repertoires in COVID-19. Measured with immunoSEQ multiplex PCR; TCRdb has only the in-frame clones, and not every one. The sample includes 200,000 to 250,000 clones, 86% of them seen just once. Material: peripheral blood. The origin of the receptors is a man aged 30 to 39 who had recovered from COVID-19.

The chain employs TRBV19 and TRBJ2-2, with TRBD2 matching over 11 bases. There are 18 residues in the CDR3. Germline loops: CDR1 LNHDA, CDR2 SQIVND (reference sequence). J gave up 5 bases and V 0 bases, and 8 bases lay outside the gene matches. CDR3 DNA sequence: TGTGCCAGTAGTATAGAAACTAGCGGGGGCCGATGGACCGGGGAGCTGTTTTTT. This gives the protein CASSIETSGGRWTGELFF.

The chain recombines TRBV21-1 with TRBJ1-3; the DNA was not compared with TRBD1, the D call given in the table. TRBV21-1 is a documented pseudogene. This CDR3 is built from 16 residues. The CDR3: CASSPADRASGNTIYF. The CDR3, as DNA: TGTGCCAGCAGCCCCGCCGACAGGGCCTCTGGAAACACCATATATTTT.

The gene calls are TRBV10-2 and TRBJ2-1, with D tentatively TRBD2 (5 bases). The CDR3 loop spans 12 amino acids. Trimming stripped 6 bases from V and 5 bases from J, with 8 bases between. Germline V gene data show CDR1 as WSHSY and CDR2 as SAAADI. The CDR3 protein is CASREADNEQFF. DNA of the CDR3: TGCGCCAGCAGGGAGGCAGACAATGAGCAGTTCTTC.

V gene TRBV5-1 combines with J gene TRBJ1-6; no firm D call. Germline V gene data show CDR1 as SGHRS and CDR2 as YFSETQ. This CDR3 contains 12 residues. V dropped 4 bases and J dropped 9 bases, with 8 bases sitting between them. In DNA form, the CDR3 reads TGCGCCAGCAGCCAACAGAGTTCACCCCTCCACTTT. It codes for CASSQQSSPLHF.

V gene TRBV19 combines with J gene TRBJ1-2; 8 nucleotides line up with TRBD1. There are 14 residues in the CDR3. Germline V lookup: CDR1 LNHDA, CDR2 SQIVND (reference sequence). V lost 5 bases, J lost 8 bases, and 10 bases stayed unmatched. CDR3 nucleotide sequence: TGTGCCAGTAGTTCCCTCGGGACAGGTTACGGCTACACCTTC. This translates into CASSSLGTGYGYTF.

The chain joins TRBV27 to TRBJ1-5, with D maybe TRBD1 (6 bases). V lost 2 bases and J lost 3, with 14 bases in between. This CDR3 is 16 amino acids long. Per the germline V gene, CDR1 is MNHEY and CDR2 is SMNVEV (reference sequence). The CDR3 region has the DNA TGTGCCAGCAGTTTAATGGGCAGGGGTATCAATCAGCCCCAGCATTTT. It is translated as CASSLMGRGINQPQHF.

The CDR3 is CASSRPGQLNTEAFF. For the CDR3, the DNA is TGTGCCAGCAGCCGACCGGGACAACTGAACACTGAAGCTTTCTTT. This chain connects TRBV7-9 to TRBJ1-1, with a weak D call TRBD1 (6 bases). Trimming removed 5 bases at V and 0 bases at J, with 13 bases between. Germline V lookup: CDR1 SEHNR, CDR2 FQNEAQ (reference sequence). The CDR3 is made up of 15 amino acids.

This chain links TRBV6-1 with TRBJ1-3; 7 nucleotides line up with TRBD1. The CDR3 is 15 residues long. CDR1 MNHNS and CDR2 SASEGT come from the germline V gene. J gave up 2 bases and V 3 bases, and 4 bases lay outside the gene matches. The CDR3 here is CASSDPTGTGNTIYF. In DNA form, the CDR3 reads TGTGCCAGCAGTGACCCGACAGGGACTGGAAACACCATATATTTT.

This chain uses TRBV9 with TRBJ1-2; 9 bases align to TRBD1. Per germline, CDR1 SGDLS and CDR2 YYNGEE. After removal of 4 bases from V and 2 bases from J, the junction contained 9 bases not matched to a gene. This CDR3 spans 16 amino acids. The CDR3 loop is CASSMGQGGPNYGYTF. The CDR3 DNA sequence: TGTGCCAGCAGCATGGGACAGGGAGGGCCGAACTATGGCTACACCTTC.

This clone was recorded once. The chain carries TRBV11-3 and TRBJ1-1, with D unresolved. The V end lost 3 bases, the J end lost 2 bases, and 10 bases lay between the germline ends. The length of the CDR3 is 14 residues. Germline V CDR1 and CDR2: SGHNT, YENEEA. The CDR3 bases are TGTGCCAGCAGCTTTATGGGGAGAAACACTGAAGCTTTCTTT. It specifies CASSFMGRNTEAFF.

This clone was observed a handful of times. The chain joins TRBV2 to TRBJ2-3; 7 bases match TRBD1. Trimming at V came to 4 bases and at J to 8 bases, leaving 12 bases not matched to a gene. There are 15 residues in the CDR3. Per germline, CDR1 SNHLY and CDR2 FYNNEI. This CDR3 is CASSVEGARAGTQYF. The CDR3 region has the DNA TGTGCCAGCAGTGTTGAGGGGGCGAGGGCAGGTACGCAGTATTTT. The full variable domain, its missing parts supplied by reference TRBV2 and TRBJ2-3, is EPEVTQTPSHQVTQMGQEVILRCVPISNHLYFYWYRQILGQKVEFLVSFYNNEISEKSEIFDDQFSVERPDGSNFTLKIRSTKLEDSAMYFCASSVEGARAGTQYFGPGTRLTVL.

J is TRBJ2-7 and V is TRBV19, with a possible D match to TRBD1 (6 bases). Trimming removed 4 bases at V and 1 base at J, with 14 bases between. CDR1 is LNHDA and CDR2 is SQIVND in the germline V gene (reference sequence). The CDR3 runs to 15 residues. The CDR3 sequence is CASSTFRGGSYEQYF. CDR3 DNA sequence: TGTGCCAGTAGTACCTTCAGGGGTGGATCCTACGAGCAGTACTTC.

The chain links TRBV5-6 to TRBJ1-3, with D tentatively TRBD1 (5 bases). Germline CDR1 reads SGHDT; CDR2 reads YYEEEE. The V and J ends lost 6 bases and 0 bases respectively, with 13 bases between them. The CDR3 sequence is 15 residues long. For the CDR3, the DNA is TGTGCCAGCACTCGGGACTGGAGCTCTGGAAACACCATATATTTT. As protein: CASTRDWSSGNTIYF.

In its sample, this clone was seen once. The rearrangement joins TRBV7-9 to TRBJ2-7; weak D call: TRBD2 (5 bases). The V end was cut by 2 bases, the J end by 6 bases, with 14 bases between. The CDR3 length is 14 residues. Germline V gene sequence: CDR1 SEHNR, CDR2 FQNEAQ (reference sequence). CDR3 sequence (DNA): TGTGCCAGCAGCTTAACGGGGAAGTTAAGCGAGCAGTACTTC. It yields the protein CASSLTGKLSEQYF.

The chain links TRBV20-1 to TRBJ1-5; tentative D call: TRBD1 (5 bases). Trimming cost V 6 bases and J 4 bases, with 10 bases left between them. Germline loops: CDR1 DFQATT, CDR2 SNEGSKA (reference sequence). This CDR3 spans 12 amino acids. The CDR3 region has the DNA TGCAGTGCCAGTAGGGGTAATCAGCCCCAGCATTTT. Translated, it gives CSASRGNQPQHF.

The chain joins TRBV19 to TRBJ2-3; TRBD2 agrees at 9 bases. The CDR3 covers 14 residues. J was trimmed by 5 bases and V by 7 bases; bases with no gene match: 7. Germline assignment: CDR1 LNHDA and CDR2 SQIVND (reference sequence). CDR3 amino acids: CASNGAGGRDTQYF. In nucleotides, the CDR3 is TGTGCCAGTAACGGCGCGGGGGGGCGAGATACGCAGTATTTT.

This chain joins TRBV6-5 and TRBJ1-1; D is possibly TRBD1 (6 bases). V lost 5 bases and J lost 0, with 10 bases in between. Germline loops: CDR1 MNHEY, CDR2 SVGAGI. The CDR3 runs 14 residues. The CDR3 spells CASSLQGVNTEAFF. CDR3 coding DNA: TGTGCCAGCAGTCTACAGGGCGTGAACACTGAAGCTTTCTTT.

The chain employs TRBV3-1 (or the pseudogene TRBV3-2) and TRBJ2-1; 8 nucleotides agree with TRBD1. The trim removed 4 bases at V and 6 bases at J, leaving 2 bases unmatched. Germline lookup yields CDR1 LGHDT and CDR2 YNNKEL (reference sequence). The CDR3 spans 13 residues. DNA for the CDR3: TGTGCCAGCAGCCCGACAGGGGTCAATGAGCAGTTCTTC. Translated: CASSPTGVNEQFF.

The V and J genes are TRBV6-2 or TRBV6-3 and TRBJ2-7; tentative D call: TRBD2 (6 bases). The CDR3 runs 16 residues. Germline V gene sequence: CDR1 MNHEY, CDR2 SVGEGT. Trimming left V 2 bases short and J 3 bases short, with 17 bases between. The DNA of the CDR3 is TGTGCCAGCAGTTACGTGCAGGGAGGCCCCGTCTACGAGCAGTACTTC. Protein: CASSYVQGGPVYEQYF.

The V call is TRBV27, the J call TRBJ2-7, with 8 bases matching TRBD1. This CDR3 spans 14 amino acids. Germline V gene data show CDR1 as MNHEY and CDR2 as SMNVEV (reference sequence). J gave up 5 bases and V 4 bases, and 7 bases lay outside the gene matches. DNA of the CDR3: TGTGCCAGCAGTTCCCGACAGGGGAGGAACGAGCAGTACTTC. Amino acid sequence: CASSSRQGRNEQYF.

This clone was detected a few times. In DNA form, the CDR3 reads TGTGCCTGGAGATTACAGGGGAAGGATGAAAAACTGTTTTTT. Its protein product is CAWRLQGKDEKLFF. The chain is built from TRBV30 and TRBJ1-4, with 7 bases matching TRBD1. From germline, CDR1 is GTSNPN and CDR2 SVGIG (reference sequence). This CDR3 region has 14 residues. With 3 bases clipped from V and 6 bases from J, the junction kept 7 bases outside the gene matches. Full variable domain (rest looked up from reference TRBV30 and TRBJ1-4): SQTIHQWPATLVQPVGSPLSLECTVEGTSNPNLYWYRQAAGRGLQLLFYSVGIGQISSEVPQNLSASRPQDRQFILSSKKLLLSDSGFYLCAWRLQGKDEKLFFGSGTQLSVL.

This chain uses TRBV11-2 with TRBJ2-7, with D possibly matching TRBD2 (5 bases). CDR3 size: 14 residues. The germline gives CDR1 SGHAT, CDR2 FQNNGV. With 6 bases removed from V and 0 bases from J, the gap between germline ends came to 12 bases. The CDR3 bases are TGTGCCAGCAGACTCCGGGGAACCTCCTACGAGCAGTACTTC. Its protein is CASRLRGTSYEQYF.

This chain joins TRBV18 and TRBJ1-4, with D unresolved. V shed 3 bases and J shed 2 bases, with 13 bases lying between them. CDR1 and CDR2 (germline): KGHSH, LQKENI. The CDR3 loop spans 16 amino acids. CDR3 sequence reads: CASSPRVLSTNEKLFF. The CDR3, as DNA: TGTGCCAGCTCACCCCGGGTCTTGTCTACTAATGAAAAACTGTTTTTT.

The J gene is TRBJ1-1, the V gene TRBV3-1 (or the pseudogene TRBV3-2); 8 nucleotides agree with TRBD1. This CDR3 region has 16 residues. The germline gives CDR1 LGHDT, CDR2 YNNKEL (reference sequence). Trimming at V came to 4 bases and at J to 1 base, leaving 8 bases not matched to a gene. The CDR3 loop reads CASSPRGRFGNTEAFF. In DNA, the CDR3 is TGTGCCAGCAGCCCCAGGGGGCGCTTTGGGAACACTGAAGCTTTCTTT.

The V call is TRBV18, the J call TRBJ2-1, with 7 bases that match TRBD1. The CDR3 contains 14 residues. Germline CDR1 and CDR2: KGHSH and LQKENI. The V segment lost 6 bases and the J segment 2 bases; nucleotides outside the gene matches: 4. The CDR3 nucleotides read TGTGCCAGCTCCTCGACAGGGACCTACAATGAGCAGTTCTTC. It encodes CASSSTGTYNEQFF.

J is TRBJ1-5 and V is TRBV30; unclear D gene. Germline V gene sequence: CDR1 GTSNPN, CDR2 SVGIG (reference sequence). The CDR3 extends over 13 amino acids. Trimming pared 1 base from V and 8 bases from J, leaving 12 bases between. Here the CDR3 reads CAWSGRFLEPQHF. CDR3 sequence (DNA): TGTGCCTGGAGTGGGAGATTCCTAGAGCCCCAGCATTTT. Full variable domain (outside the CDR3, taken from reference TRBV30 and TRBJ1-5): SQTIHQWPATLVQPVGSPLSLECTVEGTSNPNLYWYRQAAGRGLQLLFYSVGIGQISSEVPQNLSASRPQDRQFILSSKKLLLSDSGFYLCAWSGRFLEPQHFGDGTRLSIL.

The chain carries TRBV30 and TRBJ2-5; the match to TRBD2 covers 7 bases. V lost 2 bases and J lost 2; bases outside the gene matches: 11. Per the germline V gene, CDR1 is GTSNPN and CDR2 is SVGIG (reference sequence). The CDR3 has 16 residues. CDR3 sequence reads: CAWSFGALAVQETQYF. CDR3 DNA: TGTGCCTGGAGTTTTGGGGCCCTAGCGGTACAAGAGACCCAGTACTTC. The full variable domain, rest sourced from reference TRBV30 and TRBJ2-5, is SQTIHQWPATLVQPVGSPLSLECTVEGTSNPNLYWYRQAAGRGLQLLFYSVGIGQISSEVPQNLSASRPQDRQFILSSKKLLLSDSGFYLCAWSFGALAVQETQYFGPGTRLLVL.

The chain combines TRBV19 with TRBJ1-6; D remains unclear. Germline values: CDR1 LNHDA, CDR2 SQIVND (reference sequence). V lost 2 bases to trimming and J lost 8 bases, with 19 bases between them. The length of the CDR3 is 17 residues. The CDR3 here is CASSIWASNNPYSPLHF. The CDR3 region has the DNA TGTGCCAGTAGTATATGGGCCAGCAACAACCCGTATTCACCCCTCCACTTT.

The chain couples TRBV2 to TRBJ1-2; maybe TRBD1 (6 bases). V was cut by 1 base and J by 7 bases, with 10 bases left in between. Germline V lookup: CDR1 SNHLY, CDR2 FYNNEI. CDR3 length equals 13 residues. CDR3 nucleotide sequence: TGTGCCAGCAGTGAAGAAACAGGGTCTGGCTACACCTTC. Translated: CASSEETGSGYTF.

The J gene is TRBJ1-2, the V gene TRBV9; possibly TRBD1 for D (6 bases). The CDR3 runs 14 residues. The V end lost 0 bases, the J end lost 3 bases, and 9 bases lay between the germline ends. Germline lookup yields CDR1 SGDLS and CDR2 YYNGEE. CDR3 sequence (DNA): TGTGCCAGCAGCGTAGTTGGGGGCCACTATGGCTACACCTTC. It specifies CASSVVGGHYGYTF. Full variable domain (outside the CDR3, taken from reference TRBV9 and TRBJ1-2): DSGVTQTPKHLITATGQRVTLRCSPRSGDLSVYWYQQSLDQGLQFLIQYYNGEERAKGNILERFSAQQFPDLHSELNLSSLELGDSALYFCASSVVGGHYGYTFGSGTRLTVV.